This T cell receptor beta chain was documented in a study of blood T cell repertoires in COVID-19. At the level of the study: The United States, Italy and Spain supplied acute and convalescent COVID-19 samples. PBMCs, B-cell-depleted T cells, or T cells provided the cDNA or gDNA that made up the material.

In the authors' workflow: Amplification of reference gene primers was used by the study to estimate nucleated cell counts. Repertoires were generated with immunoSEQ multiplex PCR, while TCRdb's copy carries only in-frame clones and drops some. V, J and clone size are taken as reported in that table, and D and trimming were inferred from the DNA itself. The table lists under 150,000 clones, 70% to 90% of them singletons, with 25% to 35% in the top ten. This CDR3 contains 13 residues. V lost 4 bases, J lost 6 bases, and 10 bases lay in between. Looked up from germline, CDR1 is LNHDA and CDR2 is SQIVND (reference sequence).

The rearrangement joins TRBV19 to TRBJ2-1; maybe TRBD2 (5 bases). The sequence was collected from a human donor in a cohort sampled during active COVID-19. Sequences were obtained from peripheral blood. CDR3 residues: CASSRRAGNEQFF. CDR3 nucleotide sequence: TGTGCCAGTAGTAGGCGGGCGGGCAATGAGCAGTTCTTC.